The rows below give T cell receptor beta chains drawn from one sample of a study of technical replicates of blood from a few donors. TCRdb's copy holds only in-frame clones and misses some; the assay was immunoSEQ multiplex PCR. The sample consists of 55,000 to 70,000 clones, approximately 84% of them appearing once. Specimen: PBMCs. The receptors here all came from a human donor in good health. Some clones in this sample may be carry-over from other donors' samples. The CDR3 runs from the conserved cysteine through the conserved F or W. The D gene is left open where the match is weak. Expanded clones get a size class; other rows say once, few or many, or leave the size out.

clone_size,d_call,v_call,j_call,cdr3_aa,cdr3_nt
-,-,TRBV7-9,TRBJ2-1,CASSLEQGNHEQFF,TGTGCCAGCAGCTTAGAACAGGGCAACCATGAGCAGTTCTTC
-,-,TRBV4-3,TRBJ2-7,CASSQDAKQVYEQYF,TGCGCCAGCAGCCAAGATGCGAAACAGGTCTACGAGCAGTACTTC
-,TRBD2,TRBV7-3,TRBJ2-1,CASSPQAGDIYEQFF,TGTGCCAGCAGCCCCCAAGCGGGAGACATCTATGAGCAGTTCTTC
-,-,TRBV6-5,TRBJ2-7,CASSQLAALGYEQYF,TGTGCCAGCAGTCAGTTAGCGGCCCTCGGCTACGAGCAGTACTTC
medium-sized,-,TRBV5-4,TRBJ2-1,CASSQAAGGYNEQFF,TGTGCCAGCAGTCAGGCCGCTGGGGGGTACAATGAGCAGTTCTTC
-,-,TRBV25-1,TRBJ2-5,CASSESRREQYF,TGTGCCAGCAGTGAATCTAGACGGGAGCAGTACTTC
-,-,TRBV5-1,TRBJ2-5,CASSSVQETQYF,TGCGCCAGCAGCTCCGTACAAGAGACCCAGTACTTC
few,-,TRBV13,TRBJ2-5,CASSTEGRGGETQYF,TGTGCCAGCAGCACCGAAGGCAGGGGCGGCGAGACCCAGTACTTC
once,TRBD1,TRBV18,TRBJ1-2,CASSPSTGLAYGYTF,TGTGCCAGCTCACCATCGACAGGGTTGGCTTATGGCTACACCTTC
-,TRBD2,TRBV4-3,TRBJ2-3,CASSPQGASGRPTDTQYF,TGCGCCAGCAGCCCTCAAGGGGCTAGCGGGAGGCCCACAGATACGCAGTATTTT
-,-,TRBV2,TRBJ1-6,CASSAQGVNSPLHF,TGTGCCAGCAGTGCTCAGGGTGTCAATTCACCCCTCCACTTT
-,TRBD1,TRBV7-2,TRBJ2-1,CASSLTRDRAYNEQFF,TGTGCCAGCAGCTTAACTCGGGACAGGGCCTACAATGAGCAGTTCTTC
-,-,TRBV29-1,TRBJ1-1,CSVEDRNRPMAFF,TGCAGCGTTGAAGATCGCAACAGGCCCATGGCTTTCTTT
-,-,TRBV9,TRBJ2-7,CASSVDPGEQYF,TGTGCCAGCAGCGTAGACCCGGGCGAGCAGTACTTC
-,-,TRBV9,TRBJ1-5,CASSSYPTNQPQHF,TGTGCCAGCAGCTCCTATCCCACGAATCAGCCCCAGCATTTT
-,TRBD2,TRBV19,TRBJ2-1,CASSISSGPYNEQFF,TGTGCCAGTAGTATATCTAGCGGACCCTACAATGAGCAGTTCTTC
-,-,TRBV19,TRBJ1-2,CASSIVGAKHYGYTF,TGTGCCAGTAGTATAGTGGGGGCGAAGCACTATGGCTACACCTTC
few,TRBD1,TRBV4-2,TRBJ2-2,CASSQAGTGGFGELFF,TGTGCCAGCAGCCAAGCCGGGACAGGGGGATTCGGGGAGCTGTTTTTT
once,TRBD1,TRBV27,TRBJ2-7,CASSLRDRVGEQYF,TGTGCCAGCAGTTTACGGGACAGGGTGGGGGAGCAGTACTTC
-,-,TRBV5-1,TRBJ1-1,CASSLGSALNTEAFF,TGCGCCAGCAGCTTGGGGTCAGCGTTGAACACTGAAGCTTTCTTT
-,TRBD1,TRBV7-2,TRBJ2-1,CASRGQGGDEQFF,TGTGCCAGCAGAGGACAGGGTGGGGATGAGCAGTTCTTC
-,-,TRBV11-2,TRBJ2-7,CASSLVGRGYEQYF,TGTGCCAGCAGCTTAGTGGGCAGGGGCTACGAGCAGTACTTC
-,-,TRBV30,TRBJ1-2,CAWRAGSSYGYTF,TGTGCCTGGAGAGCCGGGAGCAGCTATGGCTACACCTTC
few,-,TRBV9,TRBJ1-1,CASSLSGGDQAFF,TGTGCCAGCAGCCTGAGTGGGGGCGACCAAGCTTTCTTT
-,-,TRBV2,TRBJ2-2,CASSGENTGELFF,TGTGCCAGCAGCGGGGAGAACACCGGGGAGCTGTTTTTT
-,TRBD1,TRBV4-3,TRBJ2-3,CASSQAGTGWDTQYF,TGCGCCAGCAGCCAGGCCGGGACAGGGTGGGATACGCAGTATTTT
-,TRBD1,TRBV5-4,TRBJ1-1,CASSSLRDRGSKDTEAFF,TGTGCCAGCAGCTCCCTCCGGGACAGGGGGAGTAAGGACACTGAAGCTTTCTTT
once,TRBD2,TRBV6-5,TRBJ2-5,CASRYTGTSGQETQYF,TGTGCCAGCAGATACACCGGGACTAGCGGCCAAGAGACCCAGTACTTC